This entry concerns a single TCR beta chain. The CDR3 spans 13 residues. Germline CDR1 SGHAT, CDR2 FQNNGV. V was trimmed by 5 bases and J by 7 bases, leaving 14 bases between them. With random hexamers, reverse transcription was performed on about 0.5 to 1 ug of RNA. A multiplex approach, immunoSEQ multiplex PCR, amplified TCR beta CDR3 across 54 Vbeta and 13 Jbeta. One entry per CDR3 protein results from TCRdb running MiXCR on the immunoSEQ multiplex PCR reads. The table includes about 150,000 distinct CDR3 sequences, about 95% detected once. TCR beta from blood CD8+ and CD4+ T cells was sequenced. This specimen belongs to a study of CD8 T cells in Susac syndrome. Whole-study context: The sequenced Susac syndrome patients comprised six with active disease and fewer than ten in remission.

V and J are TRBV11-2 and TRBJ1-2; D unresolved. The receptor was derived from a human donor with Susac syndrome. The specimen was CD4+ T cells from PBMCs. CDR3 nucleotides: TGTGCCAGCAGCCCCAGAGGAGCAACTGGCTACACCTTC. Translating it yields CASSPRGATGYTF.